A single sample gave rise to the 30 T cell receptor beta chains below, sequenced in a study of shared clonotypes between healthy human individuals (TCRdb year 2020). Libraries came from the immunoSEQ multiplex PCR assay. In its TCRdb copy, this immuneACCESS table keeps in-frame sequences only and misses some clones. Where compared with another copy, unresolved V genes explain less than half of these, and the others have no known cause. This sample is represented by about 2,500,000 clones; around nine tenths of them were singletons. The ten largest clonotypes hold around 0.15% of the sample. Sequencing was carried out using naive CD4+ T cells sorted from blood. The intended sense of this specimen's cell subset or site label: CD45RA+ positively selected. The receptors originated from a man between 18 and 35 years old in good health.

The chain couples TRBV11-2 to TRBJ2-7; 8 positions agree with TRBD2. With 3 bases clipped from V and 3 bases from J, the junction kept 13 bases outside the gene matches. Germline V gene lookup returns CDR1 SGHAT and CDR2 FQNNGV. This CDR3 is built from 17 residues. CDR3 nucleotide sequence: TGTGCCAGCAGCTTCAACGTAAGACTAGCGATCTTCTACGAGCAGTACTTC. Encoded protein: CASSFNVRLAIFYEQYF. Complete variable domain (other parts from reference TRBV11-2 and TRBJ2-7): EAGVAQSPRYKIIEKRQSVAFWCNPISGHATLYWYQQILGQGPKLLIQFQNNGVVDDSQLPKDRFSAERLKGVDSTLKIQPAKLEDSAVYLCASSFNVRLAIFYEQYFGPGTRLTVT.

The chain recombines TRBV6-5 with TRBJ1-2, with no clear D. Deletions cut 4 bases from V and 3 bases from J, with 18 bases between. CDR3 length: 16 residues. Germline V gives CDR1 MNHEY, CDR2 SVGAGI. CDR3 amino acids: CASSSPQRARYYGYTF. The DNA of the CDR3 is TGTGCCAGCAGTTCACCACAAAGGGCGCGGTACTATGGCTACACCTTC.

The chain couples TRBV5-1 to TRBJ1-4; TRBD1 aligns across 8 bases. Looked up from germline, CDR1 is SGHRS and CDR2 is YFSETQ. This CDR3 is built from 15 residues. After removal of 4 bases from V and 7 bases from J, the junction contained 9 bases not matched to a gene. CDR3 sequence: CASSPTGDRLEKLFF. DNA for the CDR3: TGCGCCAGCAGCCCGACAGGGGATCGCCTTGAAAAACTGTTTTTT.

V is TRBV7-2 and J is TRBJ2-1; 7 bases are shared with TRBD1. Germline CDR1 is SGHTA and CDR2 is FQGNSA. Trimming removed 5 bases from V and 4 bases from J; junction bases left unmatched: 8. The length of the CDR3 is 15 residues. CDR3 loop: CASSRRDRSYNEQFF. DNA of the CDR3: TGTGCCAGCAGCCGCAGGGACAGAAGTTACAATGAGCAGTTCTTC.

Comment on this clone: Other DNA sequences within the sample encode an identical CDR3. This chain uses TRBV7-2 with TRBJ2-5; the D is unclear. V lost 3 bases to trimming and J lost 2 bases, with 10 bases between them. This CDR3 region has 14 residues. Germline V gene lookup returns CDR1 SGHTA and CDR2 FQGNSA. This CDR3 reads CASSLFGSQETQYF. As DNA, the CDR3 is TGTGCCAGCAGCTTGTTCGGGTCACAAGAGACCCAGTACTTC.

V is TRBV5-1 and J is TRBJ2-1; 9 bases are shared with TRBD2. V dropped 2 bases and J dropped 6; count of bases not matched to a gene: 6. The CDR3 is 15 residues long. Germline CDR1 and CDR2: SGHRS and YFSETQ. The CDR3: CASSLIAGEGNEQFF. CDR3 coding DNA: TGCGCCAGCAGCTTAATAGCGGGAGAAGGCAATGAGCAGTTCTTC.

This clone came up once. J is TRBJ1-3 and V is TRBV5-4; 7 bases align to TRBD1. The CDR3 has 17 amino acids. Germline values: CDR1 SGHNT, CDR2 YYREEE (reference sequence). Germline trimming cut 2 bases from V and 0 bases from J; bases unmatched to any gene: 8. The CDR3 DNA follows: TGTGCCAGCAGCTTCAAACAGGGGAAGAGCTCTGGAAACACCATATATTTT. Protein sequence: CASSFKQGKSSGNTIYF. The entire variable domain, with the rest obtained from reference TRBV5-4 and TRBJ1-3, is as follows: ETGVTQSPTHLIKTRGQQVTLRCSSQSGHNTVSWYQQALGQGPQFIFQYYREEENGRGNFPPRFSGLQFPNYSSELNVNALELDDSALYLCASSFKQGKSSGNTIYFGEGSWLTVV.

The rearrangement links TRBV5-1 to TRBJ2-1; D is tentatively TRBD1 or TRBD2 (5 bases each). The CDR3 extends over 14 amino acids. V was cut by 0 bases and J by 6 bases, with 10 bases left in between. Germline V gives CDR1 SGHRS, CDR2 YFSETQ. The CDR3 is CASSLEGTGNEQFF. The CDR3 bases are TGCGCCAGCAGCTTGGAGGGGACGGGCAATGAGCAGTTCTTC.

The CDR3 DNA sequence: TGTGCCAGCACCGAGGGGGGCCCCGGGACGGATACGCAGTATTTT. Translating it yields CASTEGGPGTDTQYF. This chain joins TRBV5-4 and TRBJ2-3, with D perhaps given as TRBD1 or TRBD2 (6 bases each). V was pared by 6 bases and J by 6 bases, with 20 bases between. The germline V gene has CDR1 SGHNT and CDR2 YYREEE (reference sequence). CDR3 length: 15 residues.

The chain is built from TRBV19 and TRBJ2-5; TRBD1 matches at 9 bases. The length of the CDR3 is 15 residues. Per germline, CDR1 LNHDA and CDR2 SQIVND (reference sequence). Trimming took 6 bases from V and 4 from J; bases not matched to a gene: 9. The chain's CDR3 is CASRSGTGSSETQYF. CDR3 DNA sequence: TGTGCCAGTAGGTCCGGGACAGGGTCTTCAGAGACCCAGTACTTC. Combining the CDR3 with reference TRBV19 and TRBJ2-5 gives the whole variable domain DGGITQSPKYLFRKEGQNVTLSCEQNLNHDAMYWYRQDPGQGLRLIYYSQIVNDFQKGDIAEGYSVSREKKESFPLTVTSAQKNPTAFYLCASRSGTGSSETQYFGPGTRLLVL.

The chain carries TRBV7-2 and TRBJ1-2, with D uncertain. V shed 4 bases and J shed 5 bases, with 14 bases lying between them. The CDR3 is made up of 14 amino acids. Germline CDR1 SGHTA, CDR2 FQGNSA. The CDR3 DNA reads TGTGCCAGCAGCTCGAACCAGGCGCTATATGGCTACACCTTC. Translating gives CASSSNQALYGYTF.

The chain uses TRBV5-4 and TRBJ1-5; D is undetermined. With 4 bases removed from V and 0 bases from J, the gap between germline ends came to 11 bases. This CDR3 is built from 15 residues. CDR1 and CDR2 (germline): SGHNT, YYREEE (reference sequence). The CDR3 spells CASSRGGDSNQPQHF. In DNA form, the CDR3 reads TGTGCCAGCAGCCGGGGTGGGGATAGCAATCAGCCCCAGCATTTT.

As for this clone: This same CDR3 is encoded by further DNA sequences in the sample. The V gene is TRBV6-1, the J gene TRBJ1-5, with TRBD1 matching 9 bases. The CDR3 runs 15 residues. CDR1 MNHNS and CDR2 SASEGT come from the germline V gene. Trimming removed 4 bases from V and 4 bases from J; junction bases left unmatched: 5. In DNA, the CDR3 is TGTGCCAGCAGTGTGACAGGGGGTTCAAATCAGCCCCAGCATTTT. Translating gives CASSVTGGSNQPQHF.

The chain links TRBV2 to TRBJ1-2; possible D gene TRBD1, 6 bases. CDR1 and CDR2 (germline): SNHLY, FYNNEI. There are 15 residues in the CDR3. Trimming left V 7 bases short and J 2 bases short, with 17 bases between. CDR3 protein: CASTLEGGSNYGYTF. The CDR3 DNA follows: TGTGCCAGCACCTTAGAGGGGGGCTCCAACTATGGCTACACCTTC.

The chain recombines TRBV4-1 with TRBJ2-7; 7 bases are a match to TRBD1. The CDR3 runs 16 residues. Germline CDR1 MGHRA, CDR2 YSYEKL. With V trimmed by 1 base and J by 0 bases, 6 bases remained unmatched. The CDR3 DNA reads as TGCGCCAGCAGCCAAGTAGCCAGGGGGAGCTCCTACGAGCAGTACTTC. It is translated as CASSQVARGSSYEQYF.

CDR3: CASSIGARAYGYTF. The CDR3 DNA sequence: TGTGCCAGTAGTATAGGCGCAAGGGCCTATGGCTACACCTTC. This sequence joins TRBV19 and TRBJ1-2; D is undetermined. V shed 1 base and J shed 4 bases, with 10 bases lying between them. Per the germline V gene, CDR1 is LNHDA and CDR2 is SQIVND (reference sequence). This CDR3 has 14 residues.

To note about this clone: Additional DNA sequences in this sample encode the identical CDR3. This chain connects TRBV28 to TRBJ2-2, with D maybe TRBD2 (5 bases). Germline V CDR1 and CDR2: MDHEN, SYDVKM. The CDR3 loop spans 13 amino acids. Trimming removed 5 bases at V and 6 bases at J, with 10 bases between. The CDR3 region has the DNA TGTGCCAGCAGTCTAGCAGTTCCCGGGGAGCTGTTTTTT. It yields the protein CASSLAVPGELFF.

The V and J genes are TRBV6-1 and TRBJ1-2; D is undetermined. Trimming took 1 base from V and 8 from J, leaving 17 bases between them. The CDR3 runs to 15 residues. CDR1 MNHNS and CDR2 SASEGT come from the germline V gene. In DNA form, the CDR3 reads TGTGCCAGCAGTGAAGGTGTAACAACCTGGTGGGGCTACACCTTC. It yields the protein CASSEGVTTWWGYTF.

This chain joins TRBV9 and TRBJ1-6; D gene ambiguous. V was shortened by 3 bases and J by 8 bases, with 12 bases between the two germline ends. The CDR3 is 14 residues long. Germline V gives CDR1 SGDLS, CDR2 YYNGEE. CDR3 DNA sequence: TGTGCCAGCAGCGCCCGGGGTAGCGATTCACCCCTCCACTTT. Translating it yields CASSARGSDSPLHF.

The chain couples TRBV10-1 to TRBJ2-3; 11 bases are a match to TRBD2. This CDR3 spans 16 amino acids. Germline loops: CDR1 WNHNN, CDR2 SYGVQD (reference sequence). V gave up 0 bases and J gave up 5 bases; unmatched junction bases: 4. CDR3 loop: CASSESLAGARDTQYF. The DNA for the CDR3 is TGCGCCAGCAGTGAGTCACTAGCGGGGGCGAGAGATACGCAGTATTTT.

Concerning this clone: A junction end diverges from the germline sequence, so it may reflect a read error. The V call is TRBV7-7, the J call TRBJ2-7, with D unresolved. Germline CDR1 is SSHAT and CDR2 is FNYEAQ (reference sequence). This CDR3 spans 13 amino acids. The CDR3 DNA reads as TGTGCTAGCAGCTTAGACGGCCTTAGCGAGCAGTACTTC. Translation gives CASSLDGLSEQYF.

There are a few counts of this clone. J is TRBJ1-5 and V is TRBV10-1, with unresolved D. From germline, CDR1 is WNHNN and CDR2 SYGVQD (reference sequence). The V end lost 5 bases, the J end lost 6 bases, and 8 bases lay between the germline ends. This CDR3 region has 12 residues. CDR3 loop: CASSRPGQPQHF. Here the CDR3 DNA reads TGCGCCAGCAGTAGACCCGGTCAGCCCCAGCATTTT.

The chain couples TRBV2 to TRBJ2-7; 9 positions agree with TRBD1. The germline V gene encodes CDR1 SNHLY and CDR2 FYNNEI. The V gene end was trimmed by 8 bases and the J gene end by 0 bases; junction bases not matched to a gene: 8. The CDR3 is made up of 15 amino acids. In DNA, the CDR3 is TGTGCCAGCGCCCCGGGACAGGGCCACTCCTACGAGCAGTACTTC. It yields the protein CASAPGQGHSYEQYF.

The V gene is TRBV7-2, the J gene TRBJ1-5; D unresolved. Trimming stripped 1 base from V and 4 bases from J, with 8 bases between. CDR1 SGHTA and CDR2 FQGNSA come from the germline V gene. The length of the CDR3 is 14 residues. The CDR3 sequence: CASSLDHFNQPQHF. The CDR3 DNA sequence: TGTGCCAGCAGCTTAGATCATTTTAATCAGCCCCAGCATTTT.

J is TRBJ2-5 and V is TRBV6-4, with TRBD1 matching 10 bases. V shed 9 bases and J 6 bases; nucleotides not matched to a gene: 13. CDR3 length: 15 residues. CDR1 MRHNA and CDR2 SNTAGT come from the germline V gene. The CDR3 DNA reads as TGTGCCAGAATGGGACAGGGGATTTGGTTGAAGACCCAGTACTTC. This codes for CARMGQGIWLKTQYF.

The chain combines TRBV28 with TRBJ2-5; D not resolved. The V gene's germline CDR1 is MDHEN and CDR2 SYDVKM. The V gene lost 3 bases and the J gene lost 5 bases, with 7 bases spanning the gap. This CDR3 has 12 amino acids. The CDR3 loop reads CASSFEWETQYF. CDR3 in DNA: TGTGCCAGCAGTTTCGAATGGGAGACCCAGTACTTC. Full variable domain (remainder filled in from reference TRBV28 and TRBJ2-5): DVKVTQSSRYLVKRTGEKVFLECVQDMDHENMFWYRQDPGLGLRLIYFSYDVKMKEKGDIPEGYSVSREKKERFSLILESASTNQTSMYLCASSFEWETQYFGPGTRLLVL.

This chain's CDR3 is CASSQDTGGSEELFF. CDR3 sequence (DNA): TGCGCCAGCAGCCAAGATACTGGGGGATCGGAGGAGCTGTTTTTT. This chain links TRBV4-3 with TRBJ2-2, with D tentatively TRBD1 or TRBD2 (5 bases each). The CDR3 covers 15 residues. V lost 0 bases to trimming and J lost 10 bases, with 15 bases between them. Germline V lookup: CDR1 LGHNA, CDR2 YSLEER.

The chain uses TRBV14 and TRBJ2-7; no clear D. The V end lost 6 bases, the J end lost 6 bases, and 15 bases lay between the germline ends. Germline V lookup: CDR1 SGHDN, CDR2 FVKESK. The CDR3 has 13 residues. DNA for the CDR3: TGTGCCAGCAGTCCTTTAAGATTGGGCGAGCAGTACTTC. Its translation: CASSPLRLGEQYF.

CDR3: CASSSDGMNTEAFF. In DNA form, the CDR3 reads TGTGCCAGCAGCTCGGACGGGATGAACACTGAAGCTTTCTTT. The J gene is TRBJ1-1, the V gene TRBV11-3; no reliable D call. Germline loops: CDR1 SGHNT, CDR2 YENEEA. The V end was cut by 4 bases, the J end by 0 bases, with 9 bases between. This CDR3 comprises 14 residues. The complete variable domain, with remaining parts taken from reference TRBV11-3 and TRBJ1-1, reads EAGVVQSPRYKIIEKKQPVAFWCNPISGHNTLYWYLQNLGQGPELLIRYENEEAVDDSQLPKDRFSAERLKGVDSTLKIQPAELGDSAVYLCASSSDGMNTEAFFGQGTRLTVV.

The rearrangement joins TRBV19 to TRBJ2-7; the match to TRBD1 covers 8 bases. The CDR3 extends over 13 amino acids. V trimming: 6 bases; J trimming: 4 bases; junction bases outside the gene matches: 5. Germline CDR1 and CDR2: LNHDA and SQIVND (reference sequence). This CDR3 reads CASRSTGAYEQYF. The CDR3 DNA reads as TGTGCCAGTAGGTCGACAGGGGCTTACGAGCAGTACTTC.